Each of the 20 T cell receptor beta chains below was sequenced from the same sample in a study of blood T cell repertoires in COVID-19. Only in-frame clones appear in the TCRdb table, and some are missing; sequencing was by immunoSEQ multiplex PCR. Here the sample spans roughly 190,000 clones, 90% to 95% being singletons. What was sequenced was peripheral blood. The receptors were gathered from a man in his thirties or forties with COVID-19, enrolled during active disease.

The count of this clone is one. CDR3 residues: CASRSTGATNEKLFF. The DNA for the CDR3 is TGTGCCAGCAGAAGTACAGGGGCAACTAATGAAAAACTGTTTTTT. The gene calls are TRBV7-6 and TRBJ1-4, with 7 nucleotides matching TRBD1. The CDR3 totals 15 residues. J gave up 0 bases and V 6 bases, and 4 bases lay outside the gene matches. The germline CDR1 and CDR2 sequences are SGHVS and FNYEAQ.

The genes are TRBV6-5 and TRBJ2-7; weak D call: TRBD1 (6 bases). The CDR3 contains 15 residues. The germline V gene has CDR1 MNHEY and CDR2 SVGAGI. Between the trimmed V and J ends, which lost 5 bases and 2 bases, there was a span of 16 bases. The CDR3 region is CASSLTGKGPYEQYF. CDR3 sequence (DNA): TGTGCCAGCAGTCTCACAGGGAAGGGCCCCTACGAGCAGTACTTC.

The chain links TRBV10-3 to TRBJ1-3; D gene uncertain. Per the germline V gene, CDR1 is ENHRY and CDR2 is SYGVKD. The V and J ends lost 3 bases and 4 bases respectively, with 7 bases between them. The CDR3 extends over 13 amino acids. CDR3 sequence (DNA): TGTGCCATCAGTGATAGCCTCGGAAACACCATATATTTT. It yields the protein CAISDSLGNTIYF.

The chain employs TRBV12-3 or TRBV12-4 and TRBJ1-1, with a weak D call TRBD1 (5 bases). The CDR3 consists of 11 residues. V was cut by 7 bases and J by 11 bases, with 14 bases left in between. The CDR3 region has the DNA TGTGCCAGCAAAGGCAGGGTAACTGCTTTCTTT. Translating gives CASKGRVTAFF.

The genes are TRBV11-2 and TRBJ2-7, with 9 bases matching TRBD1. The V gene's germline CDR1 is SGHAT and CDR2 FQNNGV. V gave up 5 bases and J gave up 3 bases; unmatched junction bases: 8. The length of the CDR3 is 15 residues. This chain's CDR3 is CASSIGQGRIYEQYF. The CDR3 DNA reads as TGTGCCAGCAGCATTGGACAGGGGCGCATCTACGAGCAGTACTTC.

CDR3 DNA sequence: TGTGCCAGCAGCCCACAGGGTGGGGGCACTGAAGCTTTCTTT. Amino acid sequence: CASSPQGGGTEAFF. The J gene is TRBJ1-1, the V gene TRBV27, with D maybe TRBD1 (6 bases). The V gene lost 6 bases and the J gene lost 4 bases, with 15 bases spanning the gap. The CDR3 totals 14 residues. Germline V gives CDR1 MNHEY, CDR2 SMNVEV (reference sequence).

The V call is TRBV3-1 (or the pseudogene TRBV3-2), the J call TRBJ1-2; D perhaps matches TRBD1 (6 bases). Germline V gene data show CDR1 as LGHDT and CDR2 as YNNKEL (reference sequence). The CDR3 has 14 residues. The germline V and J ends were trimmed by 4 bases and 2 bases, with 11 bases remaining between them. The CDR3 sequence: CASSPSTGNYGYTF. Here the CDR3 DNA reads TGTGCCAGCAGCCCCTCAACAGGGAACTATGGCTACACCTTC.

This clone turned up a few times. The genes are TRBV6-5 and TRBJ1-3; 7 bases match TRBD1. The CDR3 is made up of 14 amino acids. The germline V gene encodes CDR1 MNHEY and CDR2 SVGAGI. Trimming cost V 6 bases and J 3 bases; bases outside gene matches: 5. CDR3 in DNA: TGTGCCAGCAGCCTAACAGGGGATGGAAACACCATATATTTT. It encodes CASSLTGDGNTIYF.

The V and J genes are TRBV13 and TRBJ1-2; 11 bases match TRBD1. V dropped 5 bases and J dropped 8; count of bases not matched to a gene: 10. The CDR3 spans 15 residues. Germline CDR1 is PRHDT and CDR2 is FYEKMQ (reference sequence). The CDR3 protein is CASSKLGQGVGGYTF. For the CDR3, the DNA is TGTGCCAGCAGCAAACTGGGACAGGGGGTTGGAGGCTACACCTTC.

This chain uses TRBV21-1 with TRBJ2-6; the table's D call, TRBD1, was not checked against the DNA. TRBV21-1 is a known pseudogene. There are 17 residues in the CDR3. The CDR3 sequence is CASSKDREIPGANVLTF. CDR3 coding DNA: TGTGCCAGCAGCAAAGACAGGGAGATCCCTGGGGCCAACGTCCTGACTTTC.

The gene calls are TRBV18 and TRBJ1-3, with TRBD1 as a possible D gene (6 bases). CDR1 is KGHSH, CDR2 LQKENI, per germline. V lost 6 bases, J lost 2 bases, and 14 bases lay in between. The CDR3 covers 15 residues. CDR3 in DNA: TGTGCCAGCTCGCGAGACACAGGGCCTGGAAACACCATATATTTT. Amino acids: CASSRDTGPGNTIYF.

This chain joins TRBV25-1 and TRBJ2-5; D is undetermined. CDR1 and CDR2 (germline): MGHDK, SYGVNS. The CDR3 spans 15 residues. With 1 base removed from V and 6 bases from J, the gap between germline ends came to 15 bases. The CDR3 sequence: CASSEWADRSQTQYF. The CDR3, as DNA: TGTGCCAGCAGTGAATGGGCAGATAGGTCACAGACCCAGTACTTC.

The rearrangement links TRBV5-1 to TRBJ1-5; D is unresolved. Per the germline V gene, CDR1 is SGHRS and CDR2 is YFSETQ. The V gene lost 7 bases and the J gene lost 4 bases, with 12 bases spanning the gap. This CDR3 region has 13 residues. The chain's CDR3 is CASRERINQPQHF. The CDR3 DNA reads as TGCGCCAGCCGTGAGCGAATTAATCAGCCCCAGCATTTT.

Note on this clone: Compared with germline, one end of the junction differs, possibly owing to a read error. The CDR3: CANSTGVPF. DNA for the CDR3: TGTGCCAATTCGACAGGGGTCCCCTTC. The chain combines TRBV19 with TRBJ2-7, with 8 bases lining up with TRBD1. There are 9 residues in the CDR3. Germline CDR1 LNHDA, CDR2 SQIVND (reference sequence).

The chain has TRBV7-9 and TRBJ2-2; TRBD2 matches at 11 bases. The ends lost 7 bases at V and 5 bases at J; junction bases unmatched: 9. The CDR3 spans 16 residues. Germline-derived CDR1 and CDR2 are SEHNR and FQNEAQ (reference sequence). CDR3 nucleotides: TGTGCCAGCACATACCGACTAGCGGGGACGACCGGGGAGCTGTTTTTT. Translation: CASTYRLAGTTGELFF. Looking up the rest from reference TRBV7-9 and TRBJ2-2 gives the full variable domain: DTGVSQNPRHKITKRGQNVTFRCDPISEHNRLYWYRQTLGQGPEFLTYFQNEAQLEKSRLLSDRFSAERPKGSFSTLEIQRTEQGDSAMYLCASTYRLAGTTGELFFGEGSRLTVL.

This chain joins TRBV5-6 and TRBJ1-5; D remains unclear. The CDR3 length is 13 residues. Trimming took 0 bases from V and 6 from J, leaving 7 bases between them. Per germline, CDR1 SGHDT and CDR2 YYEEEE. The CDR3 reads CASSLAVGQPQHF. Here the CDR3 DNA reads TGTGCCAGCAGCTTGGCGGTCGGTCAGCCCCAGCATTTT. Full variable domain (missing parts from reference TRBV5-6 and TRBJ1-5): DAGVTQSPTHLIKTRGQQVTLRCSPKSGHDTVSWYQQALGQGPQFIFQYYEEEERQRGNFPDRFSGHQFPNYSSELNVNALLLGDSALYLCASSLAVGQPQHFGDGTRLSIL.

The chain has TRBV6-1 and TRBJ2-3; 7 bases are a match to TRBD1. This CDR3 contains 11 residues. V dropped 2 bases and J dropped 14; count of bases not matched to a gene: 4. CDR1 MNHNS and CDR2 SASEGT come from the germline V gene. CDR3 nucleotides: TGTGCCAGCAGTGAACAGGGGGTGGCGTATTTT. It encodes CASSEQGVAYF.

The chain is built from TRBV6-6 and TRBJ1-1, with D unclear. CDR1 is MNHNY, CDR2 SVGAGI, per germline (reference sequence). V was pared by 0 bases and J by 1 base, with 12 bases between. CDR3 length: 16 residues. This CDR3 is CASSYSIGRGNTEAFF. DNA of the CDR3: TGTGCCAGCAGTTACTCGATAGGCCGGGGGAACACTGAAGCTTTCTTT.

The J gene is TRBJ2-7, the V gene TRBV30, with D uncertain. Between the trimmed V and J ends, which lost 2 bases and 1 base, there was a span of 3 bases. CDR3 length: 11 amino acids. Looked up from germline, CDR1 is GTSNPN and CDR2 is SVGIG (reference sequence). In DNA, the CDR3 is TGTGCCTGGAGTTCATCCTACGAGCAGTACTTC. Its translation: CAWSSSYEQYF.

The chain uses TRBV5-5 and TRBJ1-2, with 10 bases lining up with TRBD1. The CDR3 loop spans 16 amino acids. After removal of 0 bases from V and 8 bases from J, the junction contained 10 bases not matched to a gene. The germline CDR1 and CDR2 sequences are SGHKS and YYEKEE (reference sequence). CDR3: CASSLDYRDRGLGYTF. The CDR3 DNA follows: TGTGCCAGCAGCTTGGATTACCGGGACAGGGGTTTAGGCTACACCTTC.